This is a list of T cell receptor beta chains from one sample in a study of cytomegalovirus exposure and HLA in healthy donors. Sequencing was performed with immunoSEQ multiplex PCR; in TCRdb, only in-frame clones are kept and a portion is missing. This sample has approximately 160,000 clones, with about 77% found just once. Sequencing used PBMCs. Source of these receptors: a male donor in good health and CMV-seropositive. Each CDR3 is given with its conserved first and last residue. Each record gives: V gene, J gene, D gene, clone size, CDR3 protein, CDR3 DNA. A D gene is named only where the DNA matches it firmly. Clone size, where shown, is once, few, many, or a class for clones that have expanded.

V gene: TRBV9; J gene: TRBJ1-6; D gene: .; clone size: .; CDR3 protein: CASSPSGGSYNSPLHF; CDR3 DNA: TGTGCCAGCAGCCCCTCGGGGGGCTCCTATAATTCACCCCTCCACTTT
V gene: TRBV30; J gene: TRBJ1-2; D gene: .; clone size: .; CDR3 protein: CAWSAQGTGYGYTF; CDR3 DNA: TGTGCCTGGAGTGCTCAGGGCACAGGCTATGGCTACACCTTC
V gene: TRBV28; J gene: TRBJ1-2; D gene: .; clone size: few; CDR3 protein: CASTYSGANIYGYTF; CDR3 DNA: TGTGCCAGCACCTATTCAGGGGCCAATATCTATGGCTACACCTTC
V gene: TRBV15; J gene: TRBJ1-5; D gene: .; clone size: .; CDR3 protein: CATSRDRAHNQPQHF; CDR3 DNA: TGTGCCACCAGCAGAGACAGGGCTCACAATCAGCCCCAGCATTTT
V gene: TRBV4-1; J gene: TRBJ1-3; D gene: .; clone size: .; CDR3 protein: CASSQTGLAGNTIYF; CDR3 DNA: TGCGCCAGCAGCCAAACAGGGTTGGCCGGAAACACCATATATTTT
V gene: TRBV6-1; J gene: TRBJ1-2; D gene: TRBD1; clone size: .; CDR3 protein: CASSEAGPGQGGGYTF; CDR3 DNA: TGTGCCAGCAGTGAAGCCGGTCCGGGACAGGGTGGTGGCTACACCTTC
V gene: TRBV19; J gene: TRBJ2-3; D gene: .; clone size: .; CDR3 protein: CASSIRPGKGGGFGDTQYF; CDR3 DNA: TGTGCCAGTAGTATTCGTCCCGGGAAAGGGGGGGGCTTCGGGGATACGCAGTATTTT
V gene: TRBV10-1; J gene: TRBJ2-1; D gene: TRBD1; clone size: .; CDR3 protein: CASYSGGSYNEQFF; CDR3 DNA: TGCGCCAGCTATTCAGGGGGCTCCTACAATGAGCAGTTCTTC
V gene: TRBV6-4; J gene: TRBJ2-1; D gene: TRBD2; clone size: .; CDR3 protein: CASSLPKPSGGAYEQFF; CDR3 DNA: TGTGCCAGCAGTTTGCCTAAGCCCAGCGGGGGGGCCTATGAGCAGTTCTTC
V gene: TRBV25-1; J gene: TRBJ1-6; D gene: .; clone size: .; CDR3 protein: CASSEIEGGYNSPLHF; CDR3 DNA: TGTGCCAGCAGTGAAATCGAGGGAGGCTATAATTCACCCCTCCACTTT
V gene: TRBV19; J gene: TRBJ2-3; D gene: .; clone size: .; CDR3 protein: CASNAGGSTDTQYF; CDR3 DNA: TGTGCCAGTAACGCTGGGGGGAGCACAGATACGCAGTATTTT
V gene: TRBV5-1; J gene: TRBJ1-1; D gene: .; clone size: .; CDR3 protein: CASSPARGGQAEAFF; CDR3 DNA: TGCGCCAGCAGCCCCGCGAGGGGGGGGCAGGCTGAAGCTTTCTTT
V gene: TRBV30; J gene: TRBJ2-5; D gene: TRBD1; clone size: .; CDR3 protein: CAFVTGAGETQYF; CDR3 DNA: TGTGCCTTCGTGACAGGGGCCGGGGAGACCCAGTACTTC
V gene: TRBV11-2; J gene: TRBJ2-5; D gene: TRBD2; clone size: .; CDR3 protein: CASTTGLDPKETQYF; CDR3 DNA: TGTGCCAGCACCACGGGACTAGACCCCAAGGAGACCCAGTACTTC
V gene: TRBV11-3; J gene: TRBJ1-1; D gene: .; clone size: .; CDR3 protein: CASSSTVGENTEAFF; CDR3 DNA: TGTGCCAGCAGCTCTACCGTCGGGGAGAACACTGAAGCTTTCTTT
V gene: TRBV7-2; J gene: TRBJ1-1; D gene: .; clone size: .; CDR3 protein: CASSGRGITEAFF; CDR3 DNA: TGTGCCAGCTCCGGGCGGGGGATCACTGAAGCTTTCTTT